The clone carrying this T cell receptor beta chain was detected many times. Its antigen is currently unknown. This specimen belongs to a study of T-cell reconstitution after alpha-beta-depleted transplantation in children. Whole-study findings and limits: After transplant, at about two months, alpha-beta T cells were reportedly derived from several hundred expanded graft clones. TCRbeta diversity was high at day 60 in some patients (a result of surviving recipient T cells and thymic progenitors).

Preparation of the TCRbeta library involved a method that used unique molecular identifiers. TCRdb reanalysed the PCR reads using MiXCR and keeps one entry per CDR3 protein. This sample has 480,000 or so distinct CDR3 sequences, with roughly a tenth found just once. Germline assignment: CDR1 SQVTM and CDR2 ANQGSEA. The V gene lost 6 bases and the J gene lost 2 bases, with 5 bases spanning the gap. This CDR3 is 11 amino acids long. The genes are TRBV29-1 and TRBJ2-1; D not resolved. The TCR sequence derives from a child aged 2-15 years with inherited bone marrow failure, due to receive a stem cell transplant. Source: PBMCs, taken before TCRalphabeta/CD19-depleted stem cell transplant. The CDR3 DNA follows: TGCAGCGTCCGACCCTACAATGAGCAGTTCTTC. It codes for CSVRPYNEQFF.